The 19 T cell receptor beta chains in this list originate from one sample, sequenced in a study of cytomegalovirus exposure and HLA in healthy donors. The PCR employed 60 Vbeta primers together with 13 Jbeta primers. Generated by immunoSEQ multiplex PCR, the TCRdb table keeps only in-frame clones and is missing some. Here the sample spans 170,000 or so clones, over 65% being singletons. Sequencing was done on a sample of PBMCs. The source is a middle-aged woman in good health and CMV-seronegative.

The V and J genes are TRBV5-4 and TRBJ2-3, with 9 bases identical to TRBD2. There are 16 residues in the CDR3. CDR1 and CDR2 from the germline V gene are SGHNT and YYREEE (reference sequence). With V trimmed by 0 bases and J by 3 bases, 5 bases remained unmatched. Here the CDR3 DNA reads TGTGCCAGCAGCTTGGTGGGCGGGGGGGCGACAGATACGCAGTATTTT. Encoded protein: CASSLVGGGATDTQYF.

The J gene is TRBJ2-1, the V gene TRBV9, with TRBD1 identical over 9 bases. With V trimmed by 3 bases and J by 4 bases, 5 bases remained unmatched. This CDR3 spans 15 amino acids. CDR1 is SGDLS and CDR2 is YYNGEE in the germline V gene. The CDR3 loop reads CASSDRDREYNEQFF. CDR3 nucleotides: TGTGCCAGCAGCGACCGGGACAGGGAATACAATGAGCAGTTCTTC. Full variable domain (remainder filled in from reference TRBV9 and TRBJ2-1): DSGVTQTPKHLITATGQRVTLRCSPRSGDLSVYWYQQSLDQGLQFLIQYYNGEERAKGNILERFSAQQFPDLHSELNLSSLELGDSALYFCASSDRDREYNEQFFGPGTRLTVL.

The chain uses TRBV4-2 and TRBJ2-5; TRBD2 agrees at 10 bases. Trimming at V came to 0 bases and at J to 4 bases, leaving 8 bases not matched to a gene. CDR1 and CDR2 from the germline V gene are LGHNA and YNFKEQ. CDR3 length: 17 amino acids. The DNA for the CDR3 is TGTGCCAGCAGCCAAGAGAGGAAGCGGGGGGGCCGAGAGACCCAGTACTTC. Translated: CASSQERKRGGRETQYF.

The rearrangement uses TRBV20-1 and TRBJ1-2; D gene uncertain. The germline V gene has CDR1 DFQATT and CDR2 SNEGSKA (reference sequence). The CDR3 has 10 amino acids. The V end lost 5 bases, the J end lost 8 bases, and 9 bases lay between the germline ends. The CDR3 region has the DNA TGCAGTGCTCTCTACCAAGGCTACACCTTC. This encodes CSALYQGYTF.

This chain connects TRBV7-9 to TRBJ1-6; the D gene is possibly TRBD1 (6 bases). The CDR3 is 15 amino acids. The V end lost 4 bases, the J end lost 9 bases, and 16 bases lay between the germline ends. The germline gives CDR1 SEHNR, CDR2 FQNEAQ (reference sequence). The CDR3 loop is CASSWGGGVGSPLHF. CDR3 nucleotide sequence: TGTGCCAGCAGCTGGGGAGGGGGGGTTGGTTCACCCCTCCACTTT.

The chain combines TRBV5-1 with TRBJ1-6, with TRBD1 matching 8 bases. This CDR3 region has 14 residues. Germline values: CDR1 SGHRS, CDR2 YFSETQ. V was pared by 4 bases and J by 5 bases, with 2 bases of the junction left unmatched. This CDR3 reads CASSPDRDNSPLHF. The CDR3 DNA reads TGCGCCAGCAGCCCGGACAGGGATAATTCACCCCTCCACTTT.

This sequence joins TRBV5-1 and TRBJ2-7; 10 positions agree with TRBD1. CDR3 length: 17 amino acids. The trim removed 0 bases at V and 2 bases at J, leaving 8 bases unmatched. Germline lookup yields CDR1 SGHRS and CDR2 YFSETQ. For the CDR3, the DNA is TGCGCCAGCAGCTTGGATGCACCGGACAGGGGGGCCTACGAGCAGTACTTC. Amino acids: CASSLDAPDRGAYEQYF.

CDR3 amino acids: CASRNRDRALQHEQYF. CDR3 coding DNA: TGTGCCAGCAGAAACCGGGACAGGGCCCTTCAGCACGAGCAGTACTTC. This chain connects TRBV6-6 to TRBJ2-7; 9 positions match TRBD1. This CDR3 is built from 16 residues. Germline V gene data show CDR1 as MNHNY and CDR2 as SVGAGI (reference sequence). J lost 5 bases, V lost 6 bases, and 14 bases had no gene match.

The V gene is TRBV27, the J gene TRBJ1-3; perhaps TRBD1 as D (5 bases). CDR3 length: 14 residues. Germline V CDR1 and CDR2: MNHEY, SMNVEV (reference sequence). V dropped 7 bases and J dropped 2 bases, with 12 bases sitting between them. The CDR3 loop reads CASMPKGTGNTIYF. CDR3 DNA: TGTGCCAGCATGCCAAAGGGGACTGGAAACACCATATATTTT.

The CDR3 DNA is TGCGCCAGCAGCCCCTGGACAGGGGTAGGAGAGACCCAGTACTTC. Amino acids: CASSPWTGVGETQYF. This sequence joins TRBV5-1 and TRBJ2-5; 9 bases map to TRBD1. This CDR3 comprises 15 residues. Germline CDR1 is SGHRS and CDR2 is YFSETQ. After removal of 4 bases from V and 4 bases from J, the junction contained 8 bases not matched to a gene.

The CDR3 reads CASTPGLSSGNTIYF. DNA for the CDR3: TGCGCCAGCACACCGGGACTTAGCTCTGGAAACACCATATATTTT. J is TRBJ1-3 and V is TRBV10-1; possible D gene TRBD1, 5 bases. V was trimmed by 7 bases and J by 0 bases, leaving 13 bases between them. The CDR3 is 15 residues long. Looked up from germline, CDR1 is WNHNN and CDR2 is SYGVQD (reference sequence).

Only one count was recorded for this clone. This chain connects TRBV5-1 to TRBJ1-1; D gene unclear. Trimming left V 1 base short and J 4 bases short, with 8 bases between. Germline V gene sequence: CDR1 SGHRS, CDR2 YFSETQ. This CDR3 is built from 13 residues. The CDR3 here is CASSLSYSTEAFF. As DNA, the CDR3 is TGCGCCAGCAGCTTGAGTTACAGCACTGAAGCTTTCTTT. Using reference TRBV5-1 and TRBJ1-1 for the parts outside the CDR3, the full variable domain is KAGVTQTPRYLIKTRGQQVTLSCSPISGHRSVSWYQQTPGQGLQFLFEYFSETQRNKGNFPGRFSGRQFSNSRSEMNVSTLELGDSALYLCASSLSYSTEAFFGQGTRLTVV.

This chain links TRBV5-4 with TRBJ2-1, with TRBD2 identical over 10 bases. Germline CDR1 and CDR2: SGHNT and YYREEE (reference sequence). V trimming: 0 bases; J trimming: 7 bases; junction bases outside the gene matches: 4. The CDR3 extends over 15 amino acids. This CDR3 reads CASSLVAGGGNEQFF. Written as DNA, the CDR3 is TGTGCCAGCAGCTTGGTAGCGGGGGGTGGTAATGAGCAGTTCTTC.

The V gene is TRBV2, the J gene TRBJ1-1, with a tentative D call TRBD1 (5 bases). CDR1 SNHLY and CDR2 FYNNEI come from the germline V gene. Trimming stripped 0 bases from V and 4 bases from J, with 12 bases between. This CDR3 contains 15 residues. CDR3 protein: CASSEALQGITEAFF. The CDR3 coding sequence is TGTGCCAGCAGTGAAGCGCTTCAGGGAATCACTGAAGCTTTCTTT.

CDR3 sequence (DNA): TGTGCCAGCAGCGATTACAGGGGTCCTTACAATGAGCAGTTCTTC. This sequence encodes CASSDYRGPYNEQFF. V and J are TRBV6-1 and TRBJ2-1; 7 nucleotides line up with TRBD1. CDR3 length: 15 residues. Looked up from germline, CDR1 is MNHNS and CDR2 is SASEGT. The J segment lost 4 bases and the V segment lost 6 bases, leaving 9 bases of the junction unmatched.

The V and J genes are TRBV9 and TRBJ2-1, with unresolved D. Germline CDR1 reads SGDLS; CDR2 reads YYNGEE. There are 14 residues in the CDR3. The V end was cut by 2 bases, the J end by 4 bases, with 10 bases between. CDR3 nucleotide sequence: TGTGCCAGCAGCGTTGAACAGCCTTACAATGAGCAGTTCTTC. Translated, it gives CASSVEQPYNEQFF.

The chain is built from TRBV28 and TRBJ2-7, with 8 positions matching TRBD1. CDR3 length: 14 amino acids. The junction had 6 bases not matched to a gene; V was cut back by 6 bases and J by 2 bases. Per germline, CDR1 MDHEN and CDR2 SYDVKM. CDR3 residues: CASSETGATYEQYF. For the CDR3, the DNA is TGTGCCAGCAGCGAGACAGGGGCGACCTACGAGCAGTACTTC.

V gene TRBV11-1 combines with J gene TRBJ2-7, with TRBD2 as a possible D gene (6 bases). The CDR3 sequence is 14 residues long. The germline CDR1 and CDR2 sequences are SGHAT and FQDESV (reference sequence). Trimming removed 5 bases at V and 4 bases at J, with 15 bases between. CDR3 loop: CASSPALASYEQYF. The CDR3 DNA is TGTGCCAGCAGCCCTGCGCTAGCGTCTTACGAGCAGTACTTC.

This chain's CDR3 is CSAPGVETQYF. The CDR3 DNA sequence: TGCAGTGCTCCAGGCGTAGAGACCCAGTACTTC. The rearrangement uses TRBV20-1 and TRBJ2-5, with no clear D. CDR3 length: 11 residues. Germline V gene data show CDR1 as DFQATT and CDR2 as SNEGSKA (reference sequence). V lost 5 bases, J lost 4 bases, and 8 bases lay in between.